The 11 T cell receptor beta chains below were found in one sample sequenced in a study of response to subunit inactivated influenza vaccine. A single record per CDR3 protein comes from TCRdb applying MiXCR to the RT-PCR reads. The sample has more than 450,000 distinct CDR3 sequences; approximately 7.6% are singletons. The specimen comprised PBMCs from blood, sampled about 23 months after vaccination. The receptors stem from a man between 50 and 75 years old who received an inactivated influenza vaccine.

As DNA, the CDR3 is TGCAGCGTTGAGTGGGACCCCCACAATGAGCAGTTCTTC. Protein product: CSVEWDPHNEQFF. This chain uses TRBV29-1 with TRBJ2-1; D is perhaps TRBD1 or TRBD2 (5 bases each). Deletions cut 3 bases from V and 5 bases from J, with 11 bases between. Germline V CDR1 and CDR2: SQVTM, ANQGSEA. The CDR3 length is 13 residues.

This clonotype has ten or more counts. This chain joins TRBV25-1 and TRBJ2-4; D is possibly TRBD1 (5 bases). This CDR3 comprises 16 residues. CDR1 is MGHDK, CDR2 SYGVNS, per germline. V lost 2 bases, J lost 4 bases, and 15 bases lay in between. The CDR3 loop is CASSEGSRVRKNIQYF. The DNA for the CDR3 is TGTGCCAGCAGTGAAGGGTCCAGGGTTCGGAAAAACATTCAGTACTTC.

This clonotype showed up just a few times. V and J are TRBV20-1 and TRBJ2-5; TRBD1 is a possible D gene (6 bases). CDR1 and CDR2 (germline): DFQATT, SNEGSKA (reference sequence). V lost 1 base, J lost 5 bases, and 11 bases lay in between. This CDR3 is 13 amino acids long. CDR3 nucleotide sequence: TGCAGTGCTAGAGGGTCAGGGGTGGAGACCCAGTACTTC. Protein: CSARGSGVETQYF.

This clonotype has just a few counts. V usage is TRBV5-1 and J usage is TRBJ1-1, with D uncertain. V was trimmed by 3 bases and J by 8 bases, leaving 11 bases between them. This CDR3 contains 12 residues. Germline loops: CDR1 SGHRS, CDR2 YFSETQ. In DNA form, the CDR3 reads TGCGCCAGCAGCTCTTTTGGAGGGGAAGCTTTCTTT. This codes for CASSSFGGEAFF.

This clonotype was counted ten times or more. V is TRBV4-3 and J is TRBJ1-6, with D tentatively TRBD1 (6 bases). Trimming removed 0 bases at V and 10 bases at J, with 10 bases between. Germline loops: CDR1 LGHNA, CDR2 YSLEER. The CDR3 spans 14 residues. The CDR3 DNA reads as TGCGCCAGCAGCCAAGAGGGGGGGCGGTCACCCCTCCACTTT. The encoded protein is CASSQEGGRSPLHF.

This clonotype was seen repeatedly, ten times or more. CDR3 protein: CSAHRLVTADTQYF. In DNA form, the CDR3 reads TGCAGTGCCCATAGACTAGTAACGGCAGATACGCAGTATTTT. The chain employs TRBV20-1 and TRBJ2-3; possible D gene TRBD2, 6 bases. The length of the CDR3 is 14 residues. V was trimmed by 6 bases and J by 4 bases, leaving 17 bases between them. CDR1 and CDR2 (germline): DFQATT, SNEGSKA (reference sequence).

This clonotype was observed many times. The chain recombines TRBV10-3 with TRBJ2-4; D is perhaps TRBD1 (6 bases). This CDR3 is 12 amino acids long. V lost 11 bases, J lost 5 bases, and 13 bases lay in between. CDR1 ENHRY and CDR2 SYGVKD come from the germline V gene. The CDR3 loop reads CAVKGQENIQYF. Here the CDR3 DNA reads TGTGCCGTTAAGGGACAAGAAAACATTCAGTACTTC.

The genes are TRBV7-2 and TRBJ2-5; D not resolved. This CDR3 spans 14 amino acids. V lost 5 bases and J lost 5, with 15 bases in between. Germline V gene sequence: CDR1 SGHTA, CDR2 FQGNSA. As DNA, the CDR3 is TGTGCCAGCAGCCGAGTCCAAGCCGGTGAGACCCAGTACTTC. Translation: CASSRVQAGETQYF. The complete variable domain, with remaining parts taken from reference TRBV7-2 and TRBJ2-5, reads GAGVSQSPSNKVTEKGKDVELRCDPISGHTALYWYRQSLGQGLEFLIYFQGNSAPDKSGLPSDRFSAERTGGSVSTLTIQRTQQEDSAVYLCASSRVQAGETQYFGPGTRLLVL.

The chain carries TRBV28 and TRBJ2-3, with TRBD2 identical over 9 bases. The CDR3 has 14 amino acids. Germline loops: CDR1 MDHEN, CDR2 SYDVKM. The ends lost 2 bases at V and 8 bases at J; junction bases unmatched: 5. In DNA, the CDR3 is TGTGCCAGCAGTTTAGCGGGAGGGCCCGTTACGCAGTATTTT. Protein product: CASSLAGGPVTQYF.

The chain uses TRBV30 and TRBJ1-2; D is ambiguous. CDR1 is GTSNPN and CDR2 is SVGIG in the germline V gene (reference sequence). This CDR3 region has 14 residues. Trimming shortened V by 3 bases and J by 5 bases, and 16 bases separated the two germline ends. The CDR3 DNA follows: TGTGCCTGGAGCCCCCGTTCTTCGGGGTATGGCTACACCTTC. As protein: CAWSPRSSGYGYTF.

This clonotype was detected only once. CDR3 nucleotides: TGCAGCGTTGAATTGGGGGGCGACTATGAGCAGTTCTTC. This translates into CSVELGGDYEQFF. The V gene is TRBV29-1, the J gene TRBJ2-1; D is possibly TRBD1 or TRBD2 (6 bases each). Trimming took 2 bases from V and 8 from J, leaving 13 bases between them. CDR3 length: 13 amino acids. In germline, CDR1 is SQVTM, CDR2 ANQGSEA.